Here is one T cell receptor (beta chain) with its context. The data were obtained in a study of T cell changes during pregnancy in multiple sclerosis. Libraries were prepared by immunoSEQ multiplex PCR; TCRdb keeps only in-frame clonotypes and omits some of them. The sample lists around 66,000 clones; around 92% were seen once. The length of the CDR3 is 14 residues. Per germline, CDR1 SGHTA and CDR2 FQGNSA. Trimming stripped 3 bases from V and 1 base from J, with 7 bases between. V gene TRBV7-2 combines with J gene TRBJ1-3, with D perhaps matching TRBD1 (5 bases). The input for sequencing was peripheral blood, taken in the third trimester of pregnancy. This TCR came from a female donor in good health, enrolled as a control in a pregnancy study. The CDR3, as DNA: TGTGCCAGCAGCTTCACAGGTTCTGGAAACACCATATATTTT. Translation: CASSFTGSGNTIYF.